This passage covers 30 T cell receptor beta chains from one sample sequenced in a study of regulatory T cells in long-lasting Graves disease (dated by TCRdb to the early 2020s). The intended sense of this specimen's time point label: persistent/refractory GD, antithyroid drugs over 5 years with positive TRAb. For both TCR sequencing and RNA sequencing, RNA was extracted from PBMCs using TRIzol. The library relied on multiplex PCR. The sequencer listed for this sample is Illumina HiSeq 4000. CDR3 regions were amplified by Arm-PCR with iRepertoire HTBI primers to construct TCR beta libraries. TCRdb ran its own pipeline on the public reads, namely fastp trimming at Q25 and MiXCR clone calling, and kept in-frame beta chains. Rows matching on CDR3 protein sequence are summarized as one entry with the most common DNA and genes. For this sample the table gives more than 650,000 distinct CDR3 sequences, of which 30% were detected only once. The biggest ten clones account for 40% to 55% of the sample.

The material sequenced was peripheral blood mononuclear cells (PBMCs), taken when the disease was refractory, from a patient treated with antithyroid drugs. Every receptor here comes from a female donor with Graves disease.

This clonotype was seen a handful of times. The genes are TRBV15 and TRBJ2-4; 11 nucleotides line up with TRBD2. In germline, CDR1 is LNHNV, CDR2 YYDKDF (reference sequence). Losses at the gene ends were 3 bases for V and 6 bases for J; bases not matched to a gene: 1. This CDR3 has 14 amino acids. CDR3 sequence: CATSSGTSGNIQYF. The CDR3 DNA reads TGTGCCACCAGCAGCGGGACTAGCGGAAACATTCAGTACTTC.

This clonotype was detected a few times. Possible read error: a much larger clone is one base away. The rearrangement links TRBV6-2 or TRBV6-3 to TRBJ2-4; 8 bases line up with TRBD1. Germline V CDR1 and CDR2: MNHEY, SVGEGT. The CDR3 has 15 residues. CDR3 nucleotides: TGTGCCGGCAGTGCCAACCCCGGGACAGGTTTCTCTCAGTACTTC. It translates to CAGSANPGTGFSQYF.

V and J are TRBV20-1 and TRBJ1-2; TRBD1 aligns across 7 bases. The CDR3 loop spans 12 amino acids. J lost 6 bases, V lost 4 bases, and 5 bases had no gene match. CDR1 is DFQATT and CDR2 is SNEGSKA in the germline V gene (reference sequence). Written as DNA, the CDR3 is TGCAGTGCTAAGGGGACAGCCGATGGCTACACCTTC. The encoded protein is CSAKGTADGYTF.

This clonotype has more than one count but fewer than ten. The chain joins TRBV20-1 to TRBJ1-2; D gene uncertain. Germline assignment: CDR1 DFQATT and CDR2 SNEGSKA (reference sequence). The CDR3 length is 11 residues. Trimming removed 4 bases at V and 4 bases at J, with 7 bases between. The CDR3 nucleotides read TGCAGTGCTAAGGTTACCTATGGCTACACCTTC. Translation gives CSAKVTYGYTF.

V gene TRBV28 combines with J gene TRBJ1-1; no reliable D call. CDR1 and CDR2 from the germline V gene are MDHEN and SYDVKM. The V gene lost 10 bases and the J gene lost 5 bases, with 11 bases spanning the gap. This CDR3 spans 11 amino acids. CDR3 protein: CATLAWTEAFF. The CDR3 bases are TGTGCCACCCTGGCGTGGACTGAAGCTTTCTTT.

The chain is built from TRBV2 and TRBJ1-3; TRBD1 agrees at 8 bases. The trim removed 6 bases at V and 5 bases at J, leaving 9 bases unmatched. Germline values: CDR1 SNHLY, CDR2 FYNNEI. The CDR3 runs to 15 residues. The CDR3 loop reads CASSEVRGQRNTIYF. The CDR3 DNA reads TGTGCCAGCAGCGAGGTCAGGGGGCAGAGAAACACCATATATTTT.

This clonotype was detected ten times or more. The rearrangement joins TRBV6-1 to TRBJ1-1, with D tentatively TRBD1 (6 bases). The V end was cut by 3 bases, the J end by 2 bases, with 10 bases between. Germline CDR1 is MNHNS and CDR2 is SASEGT. The CDR3 runs to 14 residues. The CDR3 nucleotides are TGTGCCAGCAGTGAGGGGGGGCTCAACACTGAAGCTTTCTTT. Amino acids: CASSEGGLNTEAFF.

The rearrangement uses TRBV19 and TRBJ1-2, with a possible D match to TRBD1 (6 bases). The V end was cut by 7 bases, the J end by 8 bases, with 20 bases between. The CDR3 totals 14 residues. Germline-derived CDR1 and CDR2 are LNHDA and SQIVND (reference sequence). The CDR3 region is CASIGGAGGAGYTF. The CDR3 nucleotides are TGTGCCAGTATTGGGGGGGCGGGGGGCGCCGGCTACACCTTC.

The V gene is TRBV5-1, the J gene TRBJ1-1; weak D call: TRBD1 (5 bases). Germline CDR1 reads SGHRS; CDR2 reads YFSETQ. CDR3 length: 16 residues. V lost 0 bases, J lost 2 bases, and 14 bases lay in between. The CDR3 DNA is TGCGCCAGCAGCTTGGCCCTCTATGGGACTAACACTGAAGCTTTCTTT. Translating gives CASSLALYGTNTEAFF.

This clonotype occurred many times. The V call is TRBV27, the J call TRBJ1-2; 10 nucleotides align to TRBD1. The CDR3 is 15 amino acids. V gave up 5 bases and J gave up 8 bases; unmatched junction bases: 11. Germline CDR1 reads MNHEY; CDR2 reads SMNVEV (reference sequence). The CDR3 coding sequence is TGTGCCAGCAGTGCCAAGCGACAGGGGGCTCGGGGCTACACCTTC. Translation gives CASSAKRQGARGYTF.

This chain uses TRBV28 with TRBJ1-5; D not resolved. The germline V gene encodes CDR1 MDHEN and CDR2 SYDVKM. CDR3 length equals 15 residues. V gave up 2 bases and J gave up 5 bases, with 13 bases separating them. The CDR3: CASSLRQVGYQPQHF. The CDR3 DNA reads as TGTGCCAGCAGTTTAAGGCAGGTCGGGTATCAGCCCCAGCATTTT.

Only a few counts were recorded for this clonotype. The chain links TRBV4-1 to TRBJ2-2, with unresolved D. Looked up from germline, CDR1 is MGHRA and CDR2 is YSYEKL. The CDR3 is 18 residues long. The V end lost 2 bases, the J end lost 0 bases, and 16 bases lay between the germline ends. Here the CDR3 reads CASSQLGIRASNTGELFF. In DNA, the CDR3 is TGCGCCAGCAGCCAATTGGGGATTAGGGCTTCGAACACCGGGGAGCTGTTTTTT.

The chain joins TRBV7-9 to TRBJ1-2, with D perhaps TRBD1 (6 bases). CDR1 is SEHNR, CDR2 FQNEAQ, per germline (reference sequence). Trimming took off 11 bases at V and 4 bases at J, with 11 bases between the two ends. This CDR3 has 11 amino acids. CDR3 DNA: TGTGCCTTCGGGGGGGCCTATGGCTACACCTTC. Translated, it gives CAFGGAYGYTF.

There are a few counts of this clonotype. The gene calls are TRBV5-1 and TRBJ1-2; D is uncertain. Germline CDR1 reads SGHRS; CDR2 reads YFSETQ. The V end lost 4 bases, the J end lost 5 bases, and 9 bases lay between the germline ends. This CDR3 contains 12 residues. The CDR3 is CASSGDKYGYTF. CDR3 DNA sequence: TGCGCCAGCAGCGGAGACAAGTATGGCTACACCTTC.

The rearrangement uses TRBV28 and TRBJ2-5; 7 bases are a match to TRBD2. Germline V lookup: CDR1 MDHEN, CDR2 SYDVKM. The trim removed 4 bases at V and 3 bases at J, leaving 5 bases unmatched. The CDR3 is 14 amino acids. The CDR3 DNA sequence: TGTGCCAGCAGTTCGGCGGGAGTGGAAGAGACCCAGTACTTC. Translated, it gives CASSSAGVEETQYF.

This clonotype was seen at least ten times. The V and J genes are TRBV29-1 and TRBJ2-7; 11 positions agree with TRBD2. CDR1 is SQVTM and CDR2 is ANQGSEA in the germline V gene. The CDR3 contains 16 residues. J was trimmed by 2 bases and V by 6 bases; bases with no gene match: 12. CDR3 protein: CSVQIPGTSGAYEQYF. CDR3 bases: TGCAGCGTCCAAATCCCCGGGACTAGCGGTGCCTACGAGCAGTACTTC.

The rearrangement links TRBV20-1 to TRBJ1-5; perhaps TRBD1 as D (5 bases). The CDR3 extends over 16 amino acids. Germline V lookup: CDR1 DFQATT, CDR2 SNEGSKA (reference sequence). V lost 3 bases, J lost 0 bases, and 15 bases lay in between. The DNA of the CDR3 is TGCAGTGCTAGGCAAGCGGGGCCTAATAGCAATCAGCCCCAGCATTTT. It encodes CSARQAGPNSNQPQHF.

This clonotype was seen repeatedly, ten times or more. The chain recombines TRBV2 with TRBJ2-7, with D possibly being TRBD2 (7 bases). The V gene lost 6 bases and the J gene lost 5 bases, with 17 bases spanning the gap. The CDR3 length is 14 residues. From germline, CDR1 is SNHLY and CDR2 FYNNEI. The chain's CDR3 is CASRGLQGFNEQYF. The CDR3 DNA sequence: TGTGCCAGCAGGGGACTACAGGGTTTCAACGAGCAGTACTTC. The entire variable domain, with the rest obtained from reference TRBV2 and TRBJ2-7, is as follows: EPEVTQTPSHQVTQMGQEVILRCVPISNHLYFYWYRQILGQKVEFLVSFYNNEISEKSEIFDDQFSVERPDGSNFTLKIRSTKLEDSAMYFCASRGLQGFNEQYFGPGTRLTVT.

This chain connects TRBV29-1 to TRBJ1-4, with D possibly TRBD1 on 6 matching bases. The V and J ends lost 5 bases and 4 bases respectively, with 14 bases between them. The CDR3 is made up of 14 amino acids. Germline values: CDR1 SQVTM, CDR2 ANQGSEA. The CDR3 DNA follows: TGCAGCGTTTCAACAGGGACCGATAATGAAAAACTGTTTTTT. Protein sequence: CSVSTGTDNEKLFF.

The rearrangement links TRBV27 to TRBJ1-3, with TRBD1 matching 7 bases. The length of the CDR3 is 16 residues. V lost 5 bases, J lost 3 bases, and 10 bases stayed unmatched. CDR1 and CDR2 (germline): MNHEY, SMNVEV (reference sequence). The DNA for the CDR3 is TGTGCCAGCAGTGCCTCAGGGGGACAAGGTGGAAACACCATATATTTT. Residues: CASSASGGQGGNTIYF.

The chain uses TRBV7-9 and TRBJ1-3, with D maybe TRBD1 (5 bases). The CDR3 spans 16 residues. Looked up from germline, CDR1 is SEHNR and CDR2 is FQNEAQ (reference sequence). Trimming cost V 0 bases and J 0 bases, with 9 bases left between them. The CDR3 DNA reads TGTGCCAGCAGCTTAGCGGGACTGATCTCTGGAAACACCATATATTTT. Translating gives CASSLAGLISGNTIYF.

This clonotype was counted at least ten times. The V and J genes are TRBV10-3 and TRBJ1-5; 8 bases agree with TRBD1. The CDR3 length is 14 residues. With V trimmed by 4 bases and J by 7 bases, 6 bases remained unmatched. Germline CDR1 and CDR2: ENHRY and SYGVKD. The CDR3 DNA is TGTGCCATCAGTGCCGCAGGGGGCACCCAGCCCCAGCATTTT. It is translated as CAISAAGGTQPQHF.

J is TRBJ2-1 and V is TRBV11-1; D is perhaps TRBD2 (5 bases). V was pared by 1 base and J by 2 bases, with 9 bases between. The CDR3 covers 15 residues. The germline CDR1 and CDR2 sequences are SGHAT and FQDESV (reference sequence). DNA for the CDR3: TGTGCCAGCAGCTTAGGACTACGGGCCTACAATGAGCAGTTCTTC. Translating it yields CASSLGLRAYNEQFF.

The chain combines TRBV20-1 with TRBJ2-7; D possibly corresponds to TRBD1 (5 bases). In germline, CDR1 is DFQATT, CDR2 SNEGSKA (reference sequence). CDR3 size: 13 residues. V lost 2 bases, J lost 2 bases, and 10 bases lay in between. CDR3: CSARRRAAYEQYF. The CDR3 DNA reads TGCAGTGCTAGACGCAGGGCTGCCTACGAGCAGTACTTC.

This clonotype has just a few counts. The chain couples TRBV30 to TRBJ2-4; TRBD1 aligns across 7 bases. The J call may be mistaken, given a closer DNA end match to TRBJ2-5. Germline-derived CDR1 and CDR2 are GTSNPN and SVGIG (reference sequence). The CDR3 totals 13 residues. CDR3 residues: CAWSSGQMKTQYF. Here the CDR3 DNA reads TGTGCCTGGAGTTCGGGACAGATGAAGACCCAGTACTTC.

This clonotype has only a few counts. V is TRBV10-3 and J is TRBJ1-1, with 10 bases identical to TRBD1. The ends lost 7 bases at V and 5 bases at J; junction bases unmatched: 7. Germline V gene data show CDR1 as ENHRY and CDR2 as SYGVKD. The CDR3 sequence is 14 residues long. CDR3 DNA sequence: TGTGCCATCAATGACAGGGGGCCGGGGACTGAAGCTTTCTTT. Its protein product is CAINDRGPGTEAFF.

The chain uses TRBV27 and TRBJ2-7, with 8 nucleotides matching TRBD2. Trimming took 5 bases from V and 6 from J; bases not matched to a gene: 12. Germline assignment: CDR1 MNHEY and CDR2 SMNVEV (reference sequence). This CDR3 is built from 15 residues. This CDR3 reads CASSPFSGIGFEQYF. In DNA, the CDR3 is TGTGCCAGCAGTCCCTTTAGCGGGATAGGGTTCGAGCAGTACTTC.

The chain is built from TRBV28 and TRBJ1-2, with 7 bases lining up with TRBD1. The CDR3 extends over 16 amino acids. Germline trimming cut 5 bases from V and 0 bases from J; bases unmatched to any gene: 9. Germline CDR1 reads MDHEN; CDR2 reads SYDVKM. The CDR3 DNA reads as TGTGCCAGCAGTCAAACCGACAGGGCGTCTAACTATGGCTACACCTTC. Amino acids: CASSQTDRASNYGYTF.

The V and J genes are TRBV29-1 and TRBJ1-5, with unresolved D. This CDR3 region has 13 residues. Germline CDR1 reads SQVTM; CDR2 reads ANQGSEA. With 5 bases removed from V and 1 base from J, the gap between germline ends came to 9 bases. CDR3 coding DNA: TGCAGCGTTCCGGGAGGGAGCAATCAGCCCCAGCATTTT. Residues: CSVPGGSNQPQHF.

This chain uses TRBV29-1 with TRBJ1-2, with TRBD1 matching over 9 bases. The CDR3 totals 15 residues. Trimming cost V 6 bases and J 8 bases; bases outside gene matches: 16. Germline lookup yields CDR1 SQVTM and CDR2 ANQGSEA. CDR3 coding DNA: TGCAGCGTAGCCGGGACAGGGAGCTTCGGGCGCGGCTACACCTTC. Its protein product is CSVAGTGSFGRGYTF.